A single sample is the source of the 5 T cell receptor beta chains below, sequenced in a study of blood T cell repertoires in COVID-19. Libraries were prepared by immunoSEQ multiplex PCR; TCRdb keeps only in-frame clonotypes and omits some of them. The sample lists roughly 350,000 clones; about 90% were seen once. The sequencing input was peripheral blood. Source of these receptors: a woman aged 70-85 years with COVID-19, enrolled during active disease.

This clone was recorded only once. This chain links TRBV18 with TRBJ2-1; the match to TRBD2 covers 11 bases. CDR1 is KGHSH and CDR2 is LQKENI in the germline V gene. The CDR3 is 16 amino acids. Trimming cost V 5 bases and J 4 bases; bases outside gene matches: 7. Written as DNA, the CDR3 is TGTGCCAGCTCATCACTAGCGGGGGCATCTTACAATGAGCAGTTCTTC. As protein: CASSSLAGASYNEQFF.

The J gene is TRBJ2-6, the V gene TRBV5-6, with D maybe TRBD2 (5 bases). The CDR3 is 15 amino acids. CDR1 and CDR2 (germline): SGHDT, YYEEEE. V lost 2 bases and J lost 2, with 8 bases in between. The CDR3 is CASSFEGAGANVLTF. CDR3 coding DNA: TGTGCCAGCAGCTTCGAGGGCGCTGGGGCCAACGTCCTGACTTTC.

J is TRBJ1-5 and V is TRBV14; 8 nucleotides align to TRBD1. CDR1 and CDR2 from the germline V gene are SGHDN and FVKESK. The CDR3 length is 15 residues. The V and J ends lost 4 bases and 2 bases, in that order; junction bases with no gene match: 4. CDR3 in amino acids: CASSPQDRGNQPQHF. The CDR3 bases are TGTGCCAGCAGCCCCCAGGACAGGGGCAATCAGCCCCAGCATTTT.

V and J are TRBV10-1 and TRBJ1-3; 11 nucleotides line up with TRBD1. CDR3 length: 15 residues. V was pared by 8 bases and J by 0 bases, with 3 bases of the junction left unmatched. CDR1 is WNHNN, CDR2 SYGVQD, per germline (reference sequence). CDR3 sequence reads: CASSGTGGSGNTIYF. The CDR3 nucleotides read TGCGCCAGCTCCGGGACAGGGGGCTCTGGAAACACCATATATTTT.

The V call is TRBV30, the J call TRBJ1-6; D possibly corresponds to TRBD1 (5 bases). The CDR3 has 16 residues. In germline, CDR1 is GTSNPN, CDR2 SVGIG (reference sequence). The V gene lost 4 bases and the J gene lost 7 bases, with 20 bases spanning the gap. The CDR3: CAWTTTDSRRNSPLHF. Written as DNA, the CDR3 is TGTGCCTGGACTACTACTGACAGTCGACGCAATTCACCCCTCCACTTT.